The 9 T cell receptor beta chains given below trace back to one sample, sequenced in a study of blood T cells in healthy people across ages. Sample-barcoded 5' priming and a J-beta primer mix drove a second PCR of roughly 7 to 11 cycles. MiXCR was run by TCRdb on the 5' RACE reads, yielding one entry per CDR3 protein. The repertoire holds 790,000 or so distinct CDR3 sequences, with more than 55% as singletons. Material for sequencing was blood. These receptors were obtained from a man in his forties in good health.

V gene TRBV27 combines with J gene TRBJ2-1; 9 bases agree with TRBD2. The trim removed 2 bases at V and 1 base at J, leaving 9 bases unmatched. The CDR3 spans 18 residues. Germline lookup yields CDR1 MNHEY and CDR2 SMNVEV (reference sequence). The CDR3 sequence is CASSLNIAGVGSYNEQFF. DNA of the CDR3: TGTGCCAGCAGTTTAAACATAGCGGGAGTTGGTTCCTACAATGAGCAGTTCTTC.

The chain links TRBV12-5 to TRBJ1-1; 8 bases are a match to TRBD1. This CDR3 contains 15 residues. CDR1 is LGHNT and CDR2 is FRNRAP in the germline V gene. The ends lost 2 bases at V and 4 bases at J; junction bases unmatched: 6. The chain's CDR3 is CASGLTTGVGTEAFF. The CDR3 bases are TGTGCTAGTGGTTTGACGACAGGGGTGGGCACTGAAGCTTTCTTT.

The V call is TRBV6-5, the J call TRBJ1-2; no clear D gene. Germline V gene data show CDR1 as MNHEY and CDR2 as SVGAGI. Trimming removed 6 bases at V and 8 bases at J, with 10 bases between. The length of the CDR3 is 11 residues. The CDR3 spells CASRINRGYTF. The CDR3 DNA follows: TGTGCCAGCAGGATAAACCGGGGCTACACCTTC.

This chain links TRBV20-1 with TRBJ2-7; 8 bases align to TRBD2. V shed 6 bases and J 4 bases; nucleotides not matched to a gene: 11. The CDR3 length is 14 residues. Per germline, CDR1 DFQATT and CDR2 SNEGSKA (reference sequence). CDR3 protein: CSASGYGGVYEQYF. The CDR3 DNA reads TGCAGTGCAAGTGGGTACGGGGGGGTTTACGAGCAGTACTTC.

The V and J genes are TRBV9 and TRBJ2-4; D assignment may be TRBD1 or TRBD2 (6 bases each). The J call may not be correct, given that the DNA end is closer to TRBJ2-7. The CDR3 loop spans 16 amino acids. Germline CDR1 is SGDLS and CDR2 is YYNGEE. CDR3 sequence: CASSLGYGRGLYEQYF. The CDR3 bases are TGTGCCAGCAGCCTGGGGTATGGACGGGGGCTCTACGAGCAGTACTTC.

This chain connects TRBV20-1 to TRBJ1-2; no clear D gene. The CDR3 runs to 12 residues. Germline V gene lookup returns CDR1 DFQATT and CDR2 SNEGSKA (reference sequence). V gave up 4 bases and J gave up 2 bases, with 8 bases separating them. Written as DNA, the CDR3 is TGCAGTGCTATTCACAGAAACTATGGCTACACCTTC. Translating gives CSAIHRNYGYTF.

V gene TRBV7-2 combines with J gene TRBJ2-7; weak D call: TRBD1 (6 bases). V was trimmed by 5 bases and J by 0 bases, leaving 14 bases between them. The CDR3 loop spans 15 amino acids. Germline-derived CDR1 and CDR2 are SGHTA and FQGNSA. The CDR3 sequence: CASSGGRAASYEQYF. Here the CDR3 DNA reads TGTGCCAGCAGCGGGGGCAGGGCCGCCTCCTACGAGCAGTACTTC.

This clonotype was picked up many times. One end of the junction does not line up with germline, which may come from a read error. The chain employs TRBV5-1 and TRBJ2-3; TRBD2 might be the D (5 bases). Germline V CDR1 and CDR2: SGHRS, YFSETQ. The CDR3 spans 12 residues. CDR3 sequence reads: CASSLARDTQYF. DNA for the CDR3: TGTGCCAGCAGTTTAGCGAGAGATACGCAGTATTTT.

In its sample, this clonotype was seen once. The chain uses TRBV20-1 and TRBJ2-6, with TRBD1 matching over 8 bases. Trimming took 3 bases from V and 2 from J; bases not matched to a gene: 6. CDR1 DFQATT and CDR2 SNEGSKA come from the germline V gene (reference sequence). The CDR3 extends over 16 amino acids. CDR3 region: CSARKPQGAGANVLTF. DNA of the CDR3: TGCAGTGCTAGGAAACCACAGGGGGCTGGGGCCAACGTCCTGACTTTC.